This is a list of T cell receptor beta chains from one sample in a study of shared clonotypes between healthy human individuals. Using immunoSEQ multiplex PCR, the repertoire was profiled, and TCRdb retains in-frame clones only, with some absent. The data show roughly 2.2 million clones, under 95% seen once. The sample comprised naive CD4+ T cells from PBMCs. Receptors were obtained from a man younger than 35 in good health. Some clones in this sample may be carry-over from other donors' samples. Both conserved end residues are part of each CDR3. D genes are given only for firm matches. The listing skips clone size in some rows; elsewhere it reads once, few, many or a size class.

j_call | v_call | d_call | clone_size | cdr3_aa | cdr3_nt
TRBJ2-7 | TRBV6-5 | - | - | CASNQFRGEQYF | TGTGCCAGCAACCAATTCAGGGGCGAGCAGTACTTC
TRBJ2-7 | TRBV7-2 | - | - | CASSLKGSGPYEQYF | TGTGCCAGCAGCTTAAAGGGTAGCGGACCCTACGAGCAGTACTTC
TRBJ1-2 | TRBV5-1 | - | - | CASSLAGSRWSGYTF | TGCGCCAGCAGCTTGGCAGGGAGCAGGTGGTCTGGCTACACCTTC
TRBJ2-1 | TRBV30 | TRBD2 | - | CAWSLTSHLPNEQFF | TGTGCCTGGAGTCTGACTAGCCACCTACCCAATGAGCAGTTCTTC
TRBJ2-2 | TRBV5-1 | - | - | CASSIIPGTSNGELFF | TGCGCCAGCAGCATTATTCCCGGGACTTCGAACGGGGAGCTGTTTTTT
TRBJ1-5 | TRBV18 | - | - | CASSPSSGVQPQHF | TGTGCCAGCTCACCCTCCTCCGGGGTCCAGCCCCAGCATTTT
TRBJ2-5 | TRBV5-6 | - | - | CASSLVRKGGETQYF | TGTGCCAGCAGCTTGGTTCGTAAGGGTGGAGAGACCCAGTACTTC
TRBJ2-1 | TRBV7-6 | TRBD2 | - | CASRRLAGYNEQFF | TGTGCCAGCAGACGGCTAGCGGGGTACAATGAGCAGTTCTTC
TRBJ2-5 | TRBV5-1 | - | - | CASSFQDNEETQYF | TGCGCCAGCAGCTTCCAGGATAACGAAGAGACCCAGTACTTC
TRBJ2-7 | TRBV5-1 | TRBD1 | - | CASSSPSGQGAYEQYF | TGCGCCAGCAGCTCACCTTCGGGACAGGGGGCCTACGAGCAGTACTTC
TRBJ2-2 | TRBV25-1 | - | once | CASSVGTGELFF | TGTGCCAGCAGTGTAGGAACCGGGGAGCTGTTTTTT
TRBJ2-1 | TRBV6-6 | TRBD1 | - | CASNTGTGKRNEQFF | TGTGCCAGCAATACCGGGACAGGAAAAAGGAATGAGCAGTTCTTC
TRBJ2-7 | TRBV7-6 | - | - | CASSLAEFREQYF | TGTGCCAGCAGCTTAGCGGAATTCCGCGAGCAGTACTTC
TRBJ2-2 | TRBV7-9 | - | - | CASSPNDGAGELFF | TGTGCCAGCAGCCCCAACGACGGGGCCGGGGAGCTGTTTTTT
TRBJ2-1 | TRBV5-1 | - | - | CASSQEGTFAYNEQFF | TGCGCCAGCAGCCAGGAAGGCACCTTCGCCTACAATGAGCAGTTCTTC
TRBJ2-2 | TRBV27 | - | - | CASTPWWANTGELFF | TGTGCCAGCACCCCCTGGTGGGCGAACACCGGGGAGCTGTTTTTT
TRBJ2-7 | TRBV7-8 | - | - | CASSLILATYEQYF | TGTGCCAGCAGCTTAATACTAGCAACCTACGAGCAGTACTTC
TRBJ2-5 | TRBV7-6 | - | - | CASSLAHSRGRGETQYF | TGTGCCAGCAGCTTAGCGCATTCTAGGGGTCGGGGAGAGACCCAGTACTTC
TRBJ1-4 | TRBV4-3 | - | - | CASSQRGDSYEKLFF | TGCGCCAGCAGCCAACGGGGGGATAGTTATGAAAAACTGTTTTTT
TRBJ1-1 | TRBV5-1 | - | - | CASSLIQMNTEAFF | TGCGCCAGCAGCTTGATTCAGATGAACACTGAAGCTTTCTTT
TRBJ2-5 | TRBV21-1 | - | - | CASSKEAAGQETQYF | TGTGCCAGCAGCAAAGAGGCCGCAGGACAAGAGACCCAGTACTTC
TRBJ2-1 | TRBV5-1 | - | - | CASSFIPDHYNEQFF | TGCGCCAGCAGCTTTATTCCCGACCATTACAATGAGCAGTTCTTC
TRBJ2-1 | TRBV5-4 | - | once | CASSFGSGGYNEQFF | TGTGCCAGCAGCTTTGGTAGCGGCGGGTACAATGAGCAGTTCTTC
TRBJ2-1 | TRBV7-7 | TRBD2 | - | CASSFGSGSNNEQFF | TGTGCCAGCAGCTTTGGAAGCGGGAGTAACAATGAGCAGTTCTTC
TRBJ1-1 | TRBV5-8 | - | - | CASSLQVYITEAFF | TGTGCCAGCAGCTTGCAGGTTTATATCACTGAAGCTTTCTTT
TRBJ1-3 | TRBV6-5 | - | - | CASSYSGVPGNTIYF | TGTGCCAGCAGTTACTCAGGCGTTCCTGGAAACACCATATATTTT
TRBJ1-1 | TRBV19 | - | - | CASSPTVVRQAREAFF | TGTGCCAGTAGTCCTACCGTGGTTCGACAGGCTCGTGAAGCTTTCTTT
TRBJ2-7 | TRBV6-5 | TRBD2 | - | CASRRTSGMGYEQYF | TGTGCCAGCAGGAGGACTAGCGGGATGGGCTACGAGCAGTACTTC
TRBJ2-3 | TRBV27 | - | - | CASSLFAVGSTDTQYF | TGTGCCAGCAGTTTATTTGCCGTAGGCAGCACAGATACGCAGTATTTT
TRBJ2-5 | TRBV28 | TRBD1 | - | CASKSPRGRETQYF | TGTGCCAGCAAGTCCCCCAGGGGGCGGGAGACCCAGTACTTC
TRBJ2-3 | TRBV6-5 | - | - | CASTYDPTDTQYF | TGTGCCAGCACCTACGATCCCACAGATACGCAGTATTTT
TRBJ1-5 | TRBV5-4 | - | - | CASSYGGESNQPQHF | TGTGCCAGCAGCTACGGCGGGGAGAGCAATCAGCCCCAGCATTTT